The next 11 T cell receptor beta chains were all read from a single sample in a study of a mutant IDH1 vaccine in newly diagnosed glioma (dated by TCRdb to about 2021). These TCRs' antigens remain unknown. The time point label, as the study defines it: week 23, last vaccination. Each vaccine dose, consisting of 300 ug of a 20-mer mutant IDH1 peptide in Montanide, was administered subcutaneously with topical imiquimod. To prepare the library, the immunoSEQ multiplex PCR assay was applied. Held by TCRdb, this immuneACCESS table contains in-frame sequences only and omits some clones. Under half of the omission traces to an unresolved V gene where checked; the cause of the rest is unknown. The sample table contains more than 25,000 clones; only one count was recorded for roughly 90% of them. The top ten clones comprise around 2.4% of the sample. The sequences come from PBMCs, collected from a glioma patient whose treatment included an IDH1 peptide vaccine. The receptor source for this set is a man aged 35 to 55 with glioma.

The CDR3 is CASSPTGQGQEKLFF. Here the CDR3 DNA reads TGTGCCAGCAGTCCTACCGGACAGGGTCAAGAAAAACTGTTTTTT. The chain couples TRBV28 to TRBJ1-4; the match to TRBD1 covers 8 bases. CDR1 and CDR2 from the germline V gene are MDHEN and SYDVKM. The junction had 10 bases not matched to a gene; V was cut back by 5 bases and J by 8 bases. The CDR3 length is 15 residues.

The J gene is TRBJ2-2, the V gene TRBV28, with 9 bases that match TRBD1. V shed 8 bases, J shed 5 bases, and the junction held 6 bases outside the gene matches. In germline, CDR1 is MDHEN, CDR2 SYDVKM. The CDR3 has 14 residues. The chain's CDR3 is CASDTTGGTGELFF. In DNA form, the CDR3 reads TGTGCCAGCGATACGACAGGGGGTACCGGGGAGCTGTTTTTT.

The chain couples TRBV5-5 to TRBJ1-5, with D unresolved. The V end lost 0 bases, the J end lost 6 bases, and 10 bases lay between the germline ends. Germline values: CDR1 SGHKS, CDR2 YYEKEE (reference sequence). The CDR3 consists of 14 residues. The CDR3 protein is CASSLGRVGQPQHF. DNA for the CDR3: TGTGCCAGCAGCTTGGGTAGGGTAGGTCAGCCCCAGCATTTT. Complete variable domain (other parts from reference TRBV5-5 and TRBJ1-5): DAGVTQSPTHLIKTRGQQVTLRCSPISGHKSVSWYQQVLGQGPQFIFQYYEKEERGRGNFPDRFSARQFPNYSSELNVNALLLGDSALYLCASSLGRVGQPQHFGDGTRLSIL.

The genes are TRBV9 and TRBJ1-1; unclear D gene. The CDR3 covers 15 residues. V was pared by 4 bases and J by 0 bases, with 13 bases between. Germline CDR1 SGDLS, CDR2 YYNGEE. The CDR3 is CASSPRGAMNTEAFF. The CDR3 DNA reads as TGTGCCAGCAGCCCTCGGGGAGCGATGAACACTGAAGCTTTCTTT.

The genes are TRBV28 and TRBJ1-2; D gene unclear. This CDR3 has 14 amino acids. V was trimmed by 1 base and J by 6 bases, leaving 12 bases between them. Germline values: CDR1 MDHEN, CDR2 SYDVKM. CDR3 sequence: CASSLLTSRDGYTF. The CDR3 region has the DNA TGTGCCAGCAGTTTATTGACGTCTAGAGATGGCTACACCTTC.

This chain links TRBV29-1 with TRBJ1-1; 7 bases align to TRBD1. The CDR3 loop spans 14 amino acids. Germline V CDR1 and CDR2: SQVTM, ANQGSEA. Germline trimming cut 3 bases from V and 1 base from J; bases unmatched to any gene: 5. The CDR3 protein is CSVDERTGNTEAFF. The CDR3 DNA reads as TGCAGCGTTGACGAGAGGACAGGGAACACTGAAGCTTTCTTT.

CDR3 nucleotide sequence: TGTGCCAGCAGCTTAGGTTGGGCTAGCGGGACAACAGATTACAATGAGCAGTTCTTC. Translation: CASSLGWASGTTDYNEQFF. The chain recombines TRBV11-3 with TRBJ2-1, with TRBD2 identical over 9 bases. Germline values: CDR1 SGHNT, CDR2 YENEEA. The junction had 14 bases not matched to a gene; V was cut back by 1 base and J by 4 bases. The CDR3 runs 19 residues.

V and J are TRBV19 and TRBJ1-4, with D uncertain. V was shortened by 5 bases and J by 7 bases, with 14 bases between the two germline ends. CDR3 length equals 14 residues. Looked up from germline, CDR1 is LNHDA and CDR2 is SQIVND (reference sequence). CDR3 protein: CASSASSLGEKLFF. DNA of the CDR3: TGTGCCAGTAGTGCATCATCTTTGGGTGAAAAACTGTTTTTT.

This rearrangement joins TRBV28 to TRBJ2-7; TRBD1 might be the D (6 bases). The V end lost 5 bases, the J end lost 4 bases, and 12 bases lay between the germline ends. The CDR3 covers 13 residues. The germline V gene has CDR1 MDHEN and CDR2 SYDVKM. The CDR3 loop reads CASSLRTVYEQYV. Written as DNA, the CDR3 is TGTGCCAGCAGTCTCCGGACAGTTTACGAGCAGTACGTC.

The V and J genes are TRBV7-6 and TRBJ2-5, with a tentative D call TRBD2 (6 bases). V lost 6 bases to trimming and J lost 5 bases, with 13 bases between them. Per the germline V gene, CDR1 is SGHVS and CDR2 is FNYEAQ. The CDR3 extends over 13 amino acids. CDR3 in DNA: TGTGCCAGCAGTCCGGGGGTTGAGGAGACCCAGTACTTC. It codes for CASSPGVEETQYF.

V usage is TRBV28 and J usage is TRBJ1-3; TRBD1 might be the D (5 bases). V was cut by 2 bases and J by 0 bases, with 8 bases left in between. This CDR3 region has 15 residues. Germline CDR1 MDHEN, CDR2 SYDVKM. Here the CDR3 DNA reads TGTGCCAGCAGTTTACCAGGGCTCTCTGGAAACACCATATATTTT. Translation gives CASSLPGLSGNTIYF.